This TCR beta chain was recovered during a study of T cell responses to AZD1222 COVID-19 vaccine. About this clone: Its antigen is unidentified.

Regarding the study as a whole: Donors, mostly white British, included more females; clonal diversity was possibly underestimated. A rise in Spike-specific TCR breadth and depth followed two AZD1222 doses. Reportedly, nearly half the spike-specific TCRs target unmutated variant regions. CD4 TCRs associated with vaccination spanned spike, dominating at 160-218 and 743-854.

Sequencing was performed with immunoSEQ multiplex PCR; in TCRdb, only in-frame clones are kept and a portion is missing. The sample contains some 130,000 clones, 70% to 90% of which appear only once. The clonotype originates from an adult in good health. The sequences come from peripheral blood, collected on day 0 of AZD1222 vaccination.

For the CDR3, the DNA is TGCGCCAGCGGCCGACTAGCAAACACCGGGGAGCTGTTTTTT. Translation gives CASGRLANTGELFF. This chain joins TRBV5-1 and TRBJ2-2; 7 nucleotides line up with TRBD2. Germline lookup yields CDR1 SGHRS and CDR2 YFSETQ. The CDR3 sequence is 14 residues long. The V segment lost 7 bases and the J segment 2 bases; nucleotides outside the gene matches: 5. The variable domain in full, with the rest retrieved from reference TRBV5-1 and TRBJ2-2, is KAGVTQTPRYLIKTRGQQVTLSCSPISGHRSVSWYQQTPGQGLQFLFEYFSETQRNKGNFPGRFSGRQFSNSRSEMNVSTLELGDSALYLCASGRLANTGELFFGEGSRLTVL.